This is a list of T cell receptor beta chains from one sample in a study of blood T cell repertoires in COVID-19. Measured with immunoSEQ multiplex PCR; TCRdb has only the in-frame clones, and not every one. The data hold around 140,000 clones, with about three quarters observed a single time. The sample was peripheral blood. The source of these receptors is a woman older than 75 with active or convalescent COVID-19. Both conserved end residues are part of each CDR3. A D gene is named only where the DNA matches it firmly. Rows give clone size only sometimes, using once, few, many, or a class for an expanded clone.

CDR3nt,CDR3aa,j_gene,v_gene,d_gene,abundance
TGTGCCTGGATCACAGGGGTGGCTGGCTACACCTTC,CAWITGVAGYTF,TRBJ1-2,TRBV30,TRBD1,NA
TGCGCCAGCAGCCAAGGGTTTTCGACAGAGAGCTCTGGAAACACCATATATTTT,CASSQGFSTESSGNTIYF,TRBJ1-3,TRBV4-1,NA,NA
TGTGCCAGCAGCTTAGGGCCCCGCGAGCAGTACTTC,CASSLGPREQYF,TRBJ2-7,TRBV11-2,NA,NA
TGTGCCAGCAGCTTGAGGCTACCGATTTCAGATACGCAGTATTTT,CASSLRLPISDTQYF,TRBJ2-3,TRBV7-9,NA,NA
TGTGCCAGCAGCTTTGGGGGACAAGGAAGGAGCGAGCAGTACTTC,CASSFGGQGRSEQYF,TRBJ2-7,TRBV5-4,NA,NA
TGTGCCAGCAGCCGGGAGGGGATTAACTATGGCTACACCTTC,CASSREGINYGYTF,TRBJ1-2,TRBV16,NA,NA
TGTGCCAGCAGGAGGCTAGCGGGGGGGAATGAGCAGTTCTTC,CASRRLAGGNEQFF,TRBJ2-1,TRBV2,TRBD2,NA
TGTGCCAGCAGCGCCAGGGGGCTAACAGATACGCAGTATTTT,CASSARGLTDTQYF,TRBJ2-3,TRBV9,TRBD1,once
TGTGCCAGCAGCTTAACCAGGATTAGCAATCAGCCCCAGCATTTT,CASSLTRISNQPQHF,TRBJ1-5,TRBV7-3,NA,NA
TGTGCCAGCAGGGGACAGCTAAATCAGCCCCAGCATTTT,CASRGQLNQPQHF,TRBJ1-5,TRBV2,TRBD1,NA
TGCAGCGTTGGCCTTGATAAACTAGCCAAAAACATTCAGTACTTC,CSVGLDKLAKNIQYF,TRBJ2-4,TRBV29-1,NA,NA
TGTGCCAGCAGTGATCTTGGACAGAGATTTTCCGATGACCTAGGTGAAGCTTTCTTT,CASSDLGQRFSDDLGEAFF,TRBJ1-1,TRBV2,NA,NA
TGTGCCAGCAGGTACAGGGGGCTAAGCAATCAGCCCCAGCATTTT,CASRYRGLSNQPQHF,TRBJ1-5,TRBV6-2/TRBV6-3,TRBD1,few